Listed here are 8 T cell receptor beta chains from one sample, sequenced in a study of blood T cell repertoires in COVID-19. TCRdb's table, derived via immunoSEQ multiplex PCR, lists solely in-frame clones and lacks some. Here the sample spans around 130,000 clones, 75% to 90% being singletons. The material sequenced was peripheral blood. The receptor set was obtained from a human donor in a cohort sampled during active COVID-19.

This clone was counted a few times. The rearrangement joins TRBV29-1 to TRBJ1-1, with D uncertain. Trimming took 7 bases from V and 1 from J, leaving 10 bases between them. CDR1 SQVTM and CDR2 ANQGSEA come from the germline V gene. This CDR3 contains 12 residues. CDR3 nucleotides: TGCAGCGCCCCTCGAGGGAACACTGAAGCTTTCTTT. It codes for CSAPRGNTEAFF.

The V gene is TRBV12-2, the J gene TRBJ2-1; no check of the table's D call, TRBD2, against the DNA was made. TRBV12-2 is given as a pseudogene. This CDR3 is built from 16 residues. CDR3 nucleotides: TGTGCAAGTCGCTTCATGACTAGCGGGAGTTTAGATGAGCAGTTCTTC. Its translation: CASRFMTSGSLDEQFF.

This clone was observed a single time. The chain has TRBV2 and TRBJ2-2; tentatively, D is TRBD2 (6 bases). Germline CDR1 and CDR2: SNHLY and FYNNEI. The V gene lost 2 bases and the J gene lost 5 bases, with 12 bases spanning the gap. There are 15 residues in the CDR3. The CDR3 loop is CASSENLGGTGELFF. The DNA for the CDR3 is TGTGCCAGCAGTGAAAATTTAGGAGGGACCGGGGAGCTGTTTTTT.

The CDR3 is CASTQGALSGNTIYF. DNA for the CDR3: TGTGCCAGCACACAGGGGGCCCTCTCTGGAAACACCATATATTTT. The chain links TRBV11-3 to TRBJ1-3; 9 bases match TRBD1. This CDR3 contains 15 residues. CDR1 SGHNT and CDR2 YENEEA come from the germline V gene. The J segment lost 0 bases and the V segment lost 7 bases, leaving 4 bases of the junction unmatched.

V is TRBV5-1 and J is TRBJ2-1; 12 bases line up with TRBD1. Trimming cost V 7 bases and J 10 bases; bases outside gene matches: 12. This CDR3 comprises 15 residues. Germline V lookup: CDR1 SGHRS, CDR2 YFSETQ. The CDR3 nucleotides read TGCGCCAGCGAGACATCCGGGACAGGGGGCGAGGAGCAGTTCTTC. Translation gives CASETSGTGGEEQFF.

J is TRBJ2-5 and V is TRBV4-1; maybe TRBD2 (5 bases). Trimming pared 4 bases from V and 2 bases from J, leaving 8 bases between. The CDR3 has 13 amino acids. CDR1 MGHRA and CDR2 YSYEKL come from the germline V gene. CDR3 sequence reads: CASSRGVQETQYF. Here the CDR3 DNA reads TGCGCCAGCAGCCGGGGAGTTCAAGAGACCCAGTACTTC.

In nucleotides, the CDR3 is TGCGCCAGCAGCCAAGGGGCCGGCAGGGGGCTTTGGGTGAACACTGAAGCTTTCTTT. Its translation: CASSQGAGRGLWVNTEAFF. V and J are TRBV4-3 and TRBJ1-1, with 8 bases lining up with TRBD1. Trimming at V came to 1 base and at J to 0 bases, leaving 13 bases not matched to a gene. The length of the CDR3 is 19 residues. Germline CDR1 and CDR2: LGHNA and YSLEER.

The chain has TRBV11-2 and TRBJ2-5, with 13 bases fitting TRBD2. The CDR3 runs to 18 residues. Looked up from germline, CDR1 is SGHAT and CDR2 is FQNNGV. The ends lost 3 bases at V and 7 bases at J; junction bases unmatched: 14. This chain's CDR3 is CASSLTMTSGRSVRTQYF. The CDR3 nucleotides are TGTGCCAGCAGCTTGACCATGACTAGCGGGAGGTCCGTAAGGACCCAGTACTTC.